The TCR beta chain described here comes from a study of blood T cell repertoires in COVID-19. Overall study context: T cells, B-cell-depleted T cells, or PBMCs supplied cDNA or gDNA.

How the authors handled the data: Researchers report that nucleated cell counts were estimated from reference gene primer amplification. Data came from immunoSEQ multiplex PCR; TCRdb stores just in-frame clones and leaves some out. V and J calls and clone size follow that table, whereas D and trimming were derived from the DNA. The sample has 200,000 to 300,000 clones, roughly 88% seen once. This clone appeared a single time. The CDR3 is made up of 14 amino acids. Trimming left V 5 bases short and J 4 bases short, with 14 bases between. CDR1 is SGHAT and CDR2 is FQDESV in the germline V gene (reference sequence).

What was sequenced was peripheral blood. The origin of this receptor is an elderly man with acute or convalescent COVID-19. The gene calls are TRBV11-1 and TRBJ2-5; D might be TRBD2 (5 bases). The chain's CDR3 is CASSTNRLLETQYF. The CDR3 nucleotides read TGTGCCAGCAGCACGAATAGACTATTAGAGACCCAGTACTTC.